The 13 T cell receptor beta chains in this list originate from one sample, sequenced in a study of cytomegalovirus exposure and HLA in healthy donors. The PCR ran on 60 Vbeta and 13 Jbeta primers. Assay: immunoSEQ multiplex PCR; the TCRdb copy retains only in-frame clones and omits some. The sample yields fewer than 150,000 clones, about four fifths seen once. Material: PBMCs. The receptors derive from a man younger than 40 in good health.

CDR3 sequence (DNA): TGCGCCAGCAGCCAGGGGACATCTGGGGCCACTGAAGCTTTCTTT. It codes for CASSQGTSGATEAFF. The rearrangement links TRBV4-3 to TRBJ1-1; D may be TRBD1 (6 bases). Germline V gene data show CDR1 as LGHNA and CDR2 as YSLEER. V was shortened by 3 bases and J by 4 bases, with 15 bases between the two germline ends. This CDR3 has 15 amino acids.

The J gene is TRBJ2-7, the V gene TRBV4-1; TRBD1 aligns across 8 bases. The trim removed 0 bases at V and 2 bases at J, leaving 6 bases unmatched. The germline V gene has CDR1 MGHRA and CDR2 YSYEKL. The CDR3 is 16 amino acids. CDR3 amino acids: CASSQDGTGTPYEQYF. The DNA for the CDR3 is TGCGCCAGCAGCCAAGATGGGACAGGAACCCCCTACGAGCAGTACTTC.

The chain carries TRBV4-3 and TRBJ1-1; D perhaps matches TRBD1 (6 bases). The V end lost 3 bases, the J end lost 1 base, and 9 bases lay between the germline ends. Germline V gene sequence: CDR1 LGHNA, CDR2 YSLEER. The CDR3 has 14 residues. This CDR3 reads CASSQTGWNTEAFF. The CDR3 bases are TGCGCCAGCAGCCAGACAGGATGGAACACTGAAGCTTTCTTT.

V usage is TRBV27 and J usage is TRBJ2-3, with 8 bases aligning to TRBD2. Trimming removed 3 bases from V and 7 bases from J; junction bases left unmatched: 9. The V gene's germline CDR1 is MNHEY and CDR2 SMNVEV (reference sequence). The CDR3 extends over 15 amino acids. CDR3 DNA sequence: TGTGCCAGCAGTTTGGGAATAGCGGGGCAGTATACGCAGTATTTT. This encodes CASSLGIAGQYTQYF.

Comment on this clone: One end of the junction is discordant with germline, which a read error may explain. This chain uses TRBV7-9 with TRBJ2-7, with D possibly being TRBD2 (7 bases). CDR1 is SEHNR and CDR2 is FQNEAQ in the germline V gene (reference sequence). The CDR3 totals 14 residues. The CDR3 region has the DNA TGTTCCAGCAGCCCAAGGGGGGGTGGTTACGAGCAGTACTTC. It encodes CSSSPRGGGYEQYF.

This clone showed up just a few times. The chain joins TRBV2 to TRBJ2-7, with D unresolved. Deletions cut 7 bases from V and 6 bases from J, with 13 bases between. The CDR3 is 12 amino acids. Germline CDR1 SNHLY, CDR2 FYNNEI. CDR3 sequence: CASMAPGGEQYF. The CDR3 DNA follows: TGTGCCAGCATGGCTCCCGGCGGCGAGCAGTACTTC.

The rearrangement uses TRBV5-8 and TRBJ2-5; 7 nucleotides line up with TRBD1. Germline CDR1 reads SGHTS; CDR2 reads YDEGEE. This CDR3 is built from 14 residues. V was clipped by 4 bases and J by 1 base; unmatched bases: 4. CDR3: CASSLGQAQETQYF. CDR3 in DNA: TGTGCCAGCAGCCTAGGACAGGCCCAAGAGACCCAGTACTTC.

The chain employs TRBV30 and TRBJ2-3; the match to TRBD2 covers 14 bases. The V segment lost 1 base and the J segment 4 bases; nucleotides outside the gene matches: 10. Germline V gives CDR1 GTSNPN, CDR2 SVGIG (reference sequence). The CDR3 consists of 18 residues. The CDR3 here is CAWSEGRGLAGEADTQYF. DNA of the CDR3: TGTGCCTGGAGTGAGGGGAGGGGACTAGCGGGAGAAGCAGATACGCAGTATTTT. The whole variable domain, filled in from reference TRBV30 and TRBJ2-3, reads SQTIHQWPATLVQPVGSPLSLECTVEGTSNPNLYWYRQAAGRGLQLLFYSVGIGQISSEVPQNLSASRPQDRQFILSSKKLLLSDSGFYLCAWSEGRGLAGEADTQYFGPGTRLTVL.

This clone occurred a few times. The chain combines TRBV12-5 with TRBJ1-3, with 9 bases identical to TRBD1. Germline lookup yields CDR1 LGHNT and CDR2 FRNRAP. Trimming at V came to 5 bases and at J to 3 bases, leaving 8 bases not matched to a gene. The CDR3 totals 16 residues. CDR3 coding DNA: TGTGCTAGTGGTGTAAACAGGGGGCTTAATGGAAACACCATATATTTT. Translating it yields CASGVNRGLNGNTIYF.

This clone was found once. The V and J genes are TRBV15 and TRBJ1-2; 8 positions match TRBD1. Germline V lookup: CDR1 LNHNV, CDR2 YYDKDF (reference sequence). J lost 3 bases, V lost 1 base, and 1 base had no gene match. The CDR3 is made up of 14 amino acids. CDR3 in DNA: TGTGCCACCAGCAGAGCAGGGGGCGACTATGGCTACACCTTC. It is translated as CATSRAGGDYGYTF.

The genes are TRBV2 and TRBJ1-5, with D tentatively TRBD1 (6 bases). V was pared by 8 bases and J by 5 bases, with 13 bases between. This CDR3 has 13 residues. Germline V gene data show CDR1 as SNHLY and CDR2 as FYNNEI. CDR3 nucleotides: TGTGCCAGCCACCGGGACACCTATCAGCCCCAGCATTTT. Protein: CASHRDTYQPQHF.

The chain carries TRBV4-2 and TRBJ1-1, with D perhaps matching TRBD1 (5 bases). Germline assignment: CDR1 LGHNA and CDR2 YNFKEQ. Deletions cut 1 base from V and 4 bases from J, with 10 bases between. CDR3 length equals 14 residues. CDR3 sequence (DNA): TGTGCCAGCAGCCAAGGGGGCGTGGGCACTGAAGCTTTCTTT. This gives the protein CASSQGGVGTEAFF.

J is TRBJ2-3 and V is TRBV11-2; 9 positions match TRBD2. The CDR3 has 15 residues. Germline V gives CDR1 SGHAT, CDR2 FQNNGV. The V segment lost 2 bases and the J segment 6 bases; nucleotides outside the gene matches: 6. The CDR3 nucleotides are TGTGCCAGCAGCTTAACCGCGGGAGGGTGGGATACGCAGTATTTT. The encoded protein is CASSLTAGGWDTQYF. Full variable domain (missing parts from reference TRBV11-2 and TRBJ2-3): EAGVAQSPRYKIIEKRQSVAFWCNPISGHATLYWYQQILGQGPKLLIQFQNNGVVDDSQLPKDRFSAERLKGVDSTLKIQPAKLEDSAVYLCASSLTAGGWDTQYFGPGTRLTVL.